This T cell receptor beta chain was recorded in a study of T cells in Graves' hyperthyroidism and ophthalmopathy. Across the whole study: Peripheral blood was drawn at first diagnosis, prior to all treatment.

As concerns this clonotype: The antigen is not known.

Researchers took RNA transcripts and amplified the TCR beta CDR3 regions from them. HTBI primers drove first-round RT-PCR of the TCR CDR3. TCRdb re-derived calls from the multiplex PCR reads in MiXCR, one entry per CDR3 protein. The sample yields fewer than 350,000 distinct CDR3 sequences, roughly 14% seen once. Findings and limits, study-wide: Ophthalmopathy was distinguished from stable hyperthyroidism by 13 V-J signatures.

Newly diagnosed patients aged 18 to 65 had hyperthyroidism of under 2 months' duration. PBMCs were sourced from approximately 9.3 ml fresh peripheral blood. The ends lost 5 bases at V and 2 bases at J; junction bases unmatched: 4. CDR1 is SGHNT and CDR2 is YENEEA in the germline V gene. CDR3 size: 15 residues. The source is a woman in her twenties or thirties with Graves' hyperthyroidism that later progressed to Graves' ophthalmopathy. The chain carries TRBV11-3 and TRBJ1-4, with 8 positions matching TRBD1. Sequences were obtained from blood. The CDR3 DNA follows: TGTGCCAGCAGCCGTAGACAGGGGACTAATGAAAAACTGTTTTTT. It codes for CASSRRQGTNEKLFF.